The 32 T cell receptor beta chains in this list originate from one sample, sequenced in a study of T cell changes during pregnancy in multiple sclerosis (dated by TCRdb to between 2017 and 2020). The receptor library was made with the immunoSEQ multiplex PCR assay. TCRdb took over this immuneACCESS table, retaining in-frame rearrangements with V and J assigned. Such tables are incomplete; in checked studies, under half of the missing clones stem from an unresolved V gene, and the remainder is unexplained. The sample table shows 95,000 to 150,000 clones, and 90% to 95% are seen once. The top ten clonotypes cover around 6% of the sample. The sequences come from peripheral blood, collected before pregnancy. The receptors derive from a female donor with multiple sclerosis, enrolled in a pregnancy study.

V gene TRBV20-1 combines with J gene TRBJ2-5; D is possibly TRBD1 (5 bases). This CDR3 contains 11 residues. Germline V gene data show CDR1 as DFQATT and CDR2 as SNEGSKA (reference sequence). Trimming stripped 5 bases from V and 4 bases from J, with 8 bases between. This CDR3 reads CSAQTGETQYF. The CDR3 DNA sequence: TGCAGTGCTCAAACAGGAGAGACCCAGTACTTC.

This sequence joins TRBV5-8 and TRBJ1-2; weak D call: TRBD1 (6 bases). Germline CDR1 SGHTS, CDR2 YDEGEE. Trimming cost V 2 bases and J 8 bases, with 16 bases left between them. CDR3 size: 14 residues. The CDR3 spells CASSLNRVVIGYTF. CDR3 nucleotide sequence: TGTGCCAGCAGCTTAAACAGGGTAGTGATAGGCTACACCTTC.

This clone is a singleton in its sample. The chain links TRBV5-4 to TRBJ2-2; D is unresolved. The germline CDR1 and CDR2 sequences are SGHNT and YYREEE (reference sequence). This CDR3 region has 12 residues. V lost 4 bases and J lost 5, with 6 bases in between. The CDR3 reads CASSPQTGELFF. In DNA form, the CDR3 reads TGTGCCAGCAGCCCACAAACCGGGGAGCTGTTTTTT.

V is TRBV2 and J is TRBJ1-1; possibly TRBD1 for D (5 bases). From germline, CDR1 is SNHLY and CDR2 FYNNEI. The CDR3 has 13 amino acids. V lost 7 bases and J lost 0, with 9 bases in between. CDR3 residues: CASIRRVNTEAFF. As DNA, the CDR3 is TGTGCCAGCATACGCAGGGTGAACACTGAAGCTTTCTTT.

The chain is built from TRBV5-5 and TRBJ2-2, with 8 nucleotides matching TRBD1. The CDR3 covers 16 residues. The V segment lost 0 bases and the J segment 4 bases; nucleotides outside the gene matches: 5. The germline CDR1 and CDR2 sequences are SGHKS and YYEKEE (reference sequence). The CDR3 DNA follows: TGTGCCAGCAGCTTGGGTGGACAGGGCGGCACCGGGGAGCTGTTTTTT. Translating it yields CASSLGGQGGTGELFF.

The chain has TRBV10-3 and TRBJ2-1, with 12 bases that match TRBD2. V was pared by 6 bases and J by 0 bases, with 12 bases of the junction left unmatched. Germline assignment: CDR1 ENHRY and CDR2 SYGVKD. The CDR3 spans 19 residues. CDR3 in amino acids: CAISLGASGRGSSYNEQFF. The CDR3, as DNA: TGTGCCATCAGCCTAGGGGCTAGCGGGAGGGGTAGCTCCTACAATGAGCAGTTCTTC.

This chain connects TRBV5-8 to TRBJ2-3, with 11 bases matching TRBD2. The V gene end was trimmed by 3 bases and the J gene end by 0 bases; junction bases not matched to a gene: 6. Germline lookup yields CDR1 SGHTS and CDR2 YDEGEE. CDR3 size: 17 residues. This chain's CDR3 is CASSSGLAGSSTDTQYF. The CDR3 DNA reads as TGTGCCAGCAGCTCCGGACTAGCGGGCTCTAGCACAGATACGCAGTATTTT.

The chain is built from TRBV14 and TRBJ1-1; unclear D gene. V was shortened by 2 bases and J by 4 bases, with 11 bases between the two germline ends. The CDR3 has 14 amino acids. Germline lookup yields CDR1 SGHDN and CDR2 FVKESK. The CDR3: CASSQTPSGTEAFF. The CDR3, as DNA: TGTGCCAGCAGCCAAACTCCCTCCGGCACTGAAGCTTTCTTT.

The rearrangement uses TRBV2 and TRBJ2-5; D might be TRBD1 (6 bases). With 6 bases removed from V and 1 base from J, the gap between germline ends came to 12 bases. The length of the CDR3 is 14 residues. Germline V gene data show CDR1 as SNHLY and CDR2 as FYNNEI. CDR3 loop: CASSRRQVQETQYF. CDR3 DNA: TGTGCCAGCAGCCGTCGACAGGTCCAAGAGACCCAGTACTTC.

This chain joins TRBV27 and TRBJ1-1, with D perhaps TRBD1 (6 bases). Per germline, CDR1 MNHEY and CDR2 SMNVEV (reference sequence). V shed 3 bases and J shed 1 base, with 12 bases lying between them. The CDR3 is made up of 15 amino acids. Here the CDR3 DNA reads TGTGCCAGCAGTTTTTCTAGGGGGGGGAACACTGAAGCTTTCTTT. Amino acid sequence: CASSFSRGGNTEAFF.

This clone was recorded only once. This chain connects TRBV6-1 to TRBJ2-1; a possible D gene is TRBD2 (5 bases). The length of the CDR3 is 16 residues. Trimming removed 3 bases from V and 7 bases from J, with 19 bases in between. Germline CDR1 MNHNS, CDR2 SASEGT. The CDR3 DNA sequence: TGTGCCAGCAGTGACCGGCGGGCCGGACCCCATAATGAGCAGTTCTTC. It yields the protein CASSDRRAGPHNEQFF.

The CDR3 protein is CASSGGQASGSRETQYF. Here the CDR3 DNA reads TGTGCCAGCAGCGGCGGGCAGGCTAGCGGGAGCCGGGAGACCCAGTACTTC. The V gene is TRBV9, the J gene TRBJ2-5; 10 positions agree with TRBD2. Per germline, CDR1 SGDLS and CDR2 YYNGEE. V lost 3 bases to trimming and J lost 5 bases; unmatched junction nucleotides: 13. CDR3 length: 17 residues.

The gene calls are TRBV19 and TRBJ1-5; D is ambiguous. Per germline, CDR1 LNHDA and CDR2 SQIVND (reference sequence). The CDR3 sequence is 14 residues long. Deletions cut 0 bases from V and 7 bases from J, with 10 bases between. CDR3 sequence: CASSIDLVPQPQHF. The CDR3 region has the DNA TGTGCCAGTAGTATAGATCTCGTCCCGCAGCCCCAGCATTTT.

The chain has TRBV2 and TRBJ2-5; 8 nucleotides agree with TRBD1. Unmatched junction bases numbered 4, after V lost 2 bases and J lost 2 bases. Looked up from germline, CDR1 is SNHLY and CDR2 is FYNNEI. The CDR3 is 15 residues long. This chain's CDR3 is CASSEWRDRQETQYF. The CDR3 DNA reads as TGTGCCAGCAGTGAATGGAGGGACAGGCAAGAGACCCAGTACTTC.

The rearrangement joins TRBV25-1 to TRBJ2-5; D uncertain. Germline V CDR1 and CDR2: MGHDK, SYGVNS. The CDR3 runs to 15 residues. The V end was cut by 4 bases, the J end by 1 base, with 13 bases between. The CDR3 loop reads CASSGNLAFQETQYF. The CDR3 region has the DNA TGTGCCAGCAGTGGAAACTTAGCTTTCCAAGAGACCCAGTACTTC.

This sequence joins TRBV27 and TRBJ2-6; D gene ambiguous. CDR1 and CDR2 (germline): MNHEY, SMNVEV (reference sequence). V lost 6 bases, J lost 0 bases, and 6 bases lay in between. The CDR3 covers 14 residues. CDR3 sequence: CASSFLSGANVLTF. Here the CDR3 DNA reads TGTGCCAGCAGCTTCCTCTCTGGGGCCAACGTCCTGACTTTC.

This chain joins TRBV28 and TRBJ2-3; 10 bases align to TRBD2. The junction had 8 bases not matched to a gene; V was cut back by 3 bases and J by 5 bases. This CDR3 region has 16 residues. CDR1 is MDHEN, CDR2 SYDVKM, per germline. Written as DNA, the CDR3 is TGTGCCAGCAGTTTCTCTAGCGGGAGTAGTAGAGATACGCAGTATTTT. It encodes CASSFSSGSSRDTQYF.

The V gene is TRBV7-9, the J gene TRBJ1-1; 11 nucleotides line up with TRBD1. The V gene's germline CDR1 is SEHNR and CDR2 FQNEAQ (reference sequence). The CDR3 length is 16 residues. V dropped 5 bases and J dropped 4; count of bases not matched to a gene: 9. DNA of the CDR3: TGTGCCAGCAGCGTCCGTCCCGGACAGGGGGCCACTGAAGCTTTCTTT. It yields the protein CASSVRPGQGATEAFF.

The chain combines TRBV5-4 with TRBJ2-7; 8 nucleotides align to TRBD2. Germline CDR1 SGHNT, CDR2 YYREEE (reference sequence). V shed 10 bases, J shed 3 bases, and the junction held 6 bases outside the gene matches. This CDR3 spans 12 amino acids. The CDR3 sequence: CASGTRGYEQYF. The CDR3 coding sequence is TGTGCCTCCGGGACTAGGGGCTACGAGCAGTACTTC.

The chain has TRBV7-9 and TRBJ2-2; D might be TRBD2 (5 bases). This CDR3 region has 16 residues. V lost 0 bases, J lost 4 bases, and 12 bases lay in between. Germline CDR1 and CDR2: SEHNR and FQNEAQ (reference sequence). The chain's CDR3 is CASSLAAEGGTGELFF. The CDR3 region has the DNA TGTGCCAGCAGCTTAGCGGCTGAAGGAGGCACCGGGGAGCTGTTTTTT.

The chain links TRBV6-1 to TRBJ1-4; D gene ambiguous. The CDR3 extends over 15 amino acids. Trimming pared 7 bases from V and 7 bases from J, leaving 19 bases between. The germline V gene has CDR1 MNHNS and CDR2 SASEGT. DNA for the CDR3: TGTGCCAGCACCCCAGATCGAGGCCGGGGTGAAAAACTGTTTTTT. Its protein product is CASTPDRGRGEKLFF.

The CDR3 DNA reads TGCGCCAGCAGCCAATTCCCCAGACAGGGGGCCACTGAAGCTTTCTTT. As protein: CASSQFPRQGATEAFF. The gene calls are TRBV4-1 and TRBJ1-1; 10 positions match TRBD1. Germline CDR1 and CDR2: MGHRA and YSYEKL. This CDR3 contains 16 residues. V lost 2 bases to trimming and J lost 4 bases; unmatched junction nucleotides: 7.

This clone occurred once. The rearrangement links TRBV5-1 to TRBJ1-2; 8 nucleotides match TRBD1. V gave up 4 bases and J gave up 4 bases; unmatched junction bases: 9. This CDR3 has 15 amino acids. Per the germline V gene, CDR1 is SGHRS and CDR2 is YFSETQ. The CDR3 sequence: CASSQGQGGLYGYTF. The CDR3 coding sequence is TGCGCCAGCAGCCAAGGACAGGGCGGCCTCTATGGCTACACCTTC.

The V call is TRBV5-6, the J call TRBJ1-2, with TRBD1 matching 12 bases. Germline V lookup: CDR1 SGHDT, CDR2 YYEEEE. The CDR3 loop spans 17 amino acids. With V trimmed by 4 bases and J by 4 bases, 11 bases remained unmatched. In DNA form, the CDR3 reads TGTGCCAGCAGCCCAACATTTTTGGGACAGGGGGCCTATGGCTACACCTTC. Protein sequence: CASSPTFLGQGAYGYTF.

This rearrangement joins TRBV5-4 to TRBJ1-1, with a weak D call TRBD1 (5 bases). Trimming pared 3 bases from V and 4 bases from J, leaving 10 bases between. CDR1 and CDR2 (germline): SGHNT, YYREEE (reference sequence). CDR3 length: 13 amino acids. CDR3 loop: CASSWDRGTEAFF. The CDR3 region has the DNA TGTGCCAGCAGCTGGGATAGGGGCACTGAAGCTTTCTTT.

This clone was seen a single time. The J gene is TRBJ2-1, the V gene TRBV27, with 8 bases lining up with TRBD2. The CDR3 extends over 14 amino acids. J gave up 9 bases and V 2 bases, and 6 bases lay outside the gene matches. Per the germline V gene, CDR1 is MNHEY and CDR2 is SMNVEV (reference sequence). The CDR3 coding sequence is TGTGCCAGCAGTTTAGCGGGAGGCGCGGGTGAGCAGTTCTTC. Protein: CASSLAGGAGEQFF.

The gene calls are TRBV19 and TRBJ1-5; D not resolved. Germline V gives CDR1 LNHDA, CDR2 SQIVND (reference sequence). The CDR3 has 15 residues. V dropped 9 bases and J dropped 2 bases, with 17 bases sitting between them. CDR3 nucleotide sequence: TGTGCCAGCCGGGGTGCGGCCAGTGGCAATCAGCCCCAGCATTTT. It yields the protein CASRGAASGNQPQHF.

This clone was seen once. The rearrangement links TRBV7-2 to TRBJ2-7; 9 nucleotides align to TRBD2. Trimming at V came to 4 bases and at J to 1 base, leaving 8 bases not matched to a gene. The CDR3 runs to 16 residues. The germline V gene encodes CDR1 SGHTA and CDR2 FQGNSA. This chain's CDR3 is CASSSRLAGESYEQYF. For the CDR3, the DNA is TGTGCCAGCAGCTCACGTTTAGCGGGGGAGTCCTACGAGCAGTACTTC.

This clone occurred once. The chain joins TRBV5-1 to TRBJ2-7; 10 bases are shared with TRBD2. The CDR3 runs to 15 residues. With V trimmed by 2 bases and J by 3 bases, 5 bases remained unmatched. CDR1 is SGHRS, CDR2 YFSETQ, per germline. The CDR3 is CASSFASGSHYEQYF. CDR3 in DNA: TGCGCCAGCAGCTTCGCTAGCGGGAGCCACTACGAGCAGTACTTC. The complete variable domain, with remaining parts taken from reference TRBV5-1 and TRBJ2-7, reads KAGVTQTPRYLIKTRGQQVTLSCSPISGHRSVSWYQQTPGQGLQFLFEYFSETQRNKGNFPGRFSGRQFSNSRSEMNVSTLELGDSALYLCASSFASGSHYEQYFGPGTRLTVT.

The chain uses TRBV9 and TRBJ2-7; tentative D call: TRBD2 (5 bases). Trimming left V 4 bases short and J 2 bases short, with 19 bases between. From germline, CDR1 is SGDLS and CDR2 YYNGEE. The CDR3 is made up of 16 amino acids. The CDR3 DNA is TGTGCCAGCAGCCCCGTGGGCGGACTTATTACCTACGAGCAGTACTTC. It translates to CASSPVGGLITYEQYF.

The chain links TRBV4-1 to TRBJ2-7, with 12 bases that match TRBD2. V shed 3 bases, J shed 7 bases, and the junction held 10 bases outside the gene matches. The CDR3 contains 16 residues. The germline V gene encodes CDR1 MGHRA and CDR2 YSYEKL. As DNA, the CDR3 is TGCGCCAGCAGCCAGCCCTCTAGCGGGAGGGCCCGGGAGCAGTACTTC. Its translation is CASSQPSSGRAREQYF.

V is TRBV5-6 and J is TRBJ1-1, with D possibly being TRBD1 (5 bases). The CDR3 spans 15 residues. V lost 4 bases and J lost 3, with 16 bases in between. CDR1 is SGHDT, CDR2 YYEEEE, per germline. This chain's CDR3 is CASSPGSGWDTEAFF. The CDR3 nucleotides are TGTGCCAGCAGCCCCGGTTCAGGGTGGGACACTGAAGCTTTCTTT.